This TCR beta chain was observed in a study of T cells in tumors after PD-1 blockade. Germline V gives CDR1 SGHDN, CDR2 FVKESK. The CDR3 covers 14 residues. With 3 bases removed from V and 4 bases from J, the gap between germline ends came to 12 bases. The protocol was immunoSEQ multiplex PCR, while the TCRdb copy is restricted to in-frame clones and leaves out a portion. The data hold under 50,000 clones, with roughly three quarters observed a single time. The starting material was PBMCs, obtained before anti-PD-1 therapy. The chain is built from TRBV14 and TRBJ2-5; no clear D. This TCR was recovered from a human donor with advanced basal cell or squamous cell carcinoma (not recorded which). The CDR3 nucleotides read TGTGCCAGCAGCCACCCGGATTGGACAGAGACCCAGTACTTC. Residues: CASSHPDWTETQYF. Using reference TRBV14 and TRBJ2-5 for the parts outside the CDR3, the full variable domain is EAGVTQFPSHSVIEKGQTVTLRCDPISGHDNLYWYRRVMGKEIKFLLHFVKESKQDESGMPNNRFLAERTGGTYSTLKVQPAELEDSGVYFCASSHPDWTETQYFGPGTRLLVL.